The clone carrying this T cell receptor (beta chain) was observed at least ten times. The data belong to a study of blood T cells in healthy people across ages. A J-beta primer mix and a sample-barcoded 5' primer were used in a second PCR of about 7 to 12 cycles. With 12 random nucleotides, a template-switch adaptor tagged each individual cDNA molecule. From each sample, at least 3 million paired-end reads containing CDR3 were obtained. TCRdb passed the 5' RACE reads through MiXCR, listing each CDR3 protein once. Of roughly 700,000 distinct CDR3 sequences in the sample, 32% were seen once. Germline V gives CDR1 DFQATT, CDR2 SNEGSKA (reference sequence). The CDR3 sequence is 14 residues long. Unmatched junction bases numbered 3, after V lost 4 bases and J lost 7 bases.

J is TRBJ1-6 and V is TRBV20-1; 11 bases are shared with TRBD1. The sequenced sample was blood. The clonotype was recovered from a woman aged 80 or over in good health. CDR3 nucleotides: TGCAGTGCTAACCGGGACAGGGGGAATTCACCCCTCCACTTT. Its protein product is CSANRDRGNSPLHF.